The rows below give T cell receptor beta chains drawn from one sample of a study of blood T cell repertoires in COVID-19. Profiling relied on immunoSEQ multiplex PCR, and the TCRdb table lists in-frame clones only, not all of them. This sample yields 250,000 or so clones, of which approximately 90% are seen a single time; less than 3% belongs to the top ten. Input material: peripheral blood. These receptors originate from a man aged 25 to 40 with COVID-19, enrolled during active disease. Both conserved end residues are part of each CDR3. The D gene is left open where the match is weak.

J: TRBJ1-4; D: NA; V: TRBV7-8; CDR3: CASSLGWEQGGGNEKLFF
J: TRBJ1-5; D: TRBD1; V: TRBV7-2; CDR3: CASSQPDRGANQPQHF
J: TRBJ1-1; D: TRBD1; V: TRBV10-3; CDR3: CAIRPGQGAEAFF
J: TRBJ1-2; D: NA; V: TRBV7-9; CDR3: CASSLETGYNYGYTF
J: TRBJ2-1; D: TRBD2; V: TRBV5-4; CDR3: CASSLALAGGREQFF
J: TRBJ1-1; D: NA; V: TRBV11-3; CDR3: CASSLDGSRGAFF
J: TRBJ1-4; D: TRBD1; V: TRBV5-1; CDR3: CASSPGQAEEKLFF
J: TRBJ2-5; D: NA; V: TRBV5-6; CDR3: CASNSVQGMETQYF
J: TRBJ1-2; D: NA; V: TRBV28; CDR3: CASSLNRVGGYTF
J: TRBJ1-1; D: TRBD1; V: TRBV6-6; CDR3: CASSWDRGPSEAFF
J: TRBJ2-5; D: NA; V: TRBV5-1; CDR3: CASSFGGNQETQYF
J: TRBJ1-6; D: NA; V: TRBV4-3; CDR3: CASSQVRGYNSPLHF
J: TRBJ1-3; D: NA; V: TRBV3-1/TRBV3-2; CDR3: CASSQDMTVGNTIYF
J: TRBJ2-3; D: NA; V: TRBV29-1; CDR3: CSINSPPTDTQYF
J: TRBJ2-3; D: TRBD1; V: TRBV27; CDR3: CASSSDRGSRTDTQYF
J: TRBJ1-5; D: NA; V: TRBV20-1; CDR3: CSASGGRDNQPQHF
J: TRBJ2-2; D: NA; V: TRBV7-2; CDR3: CASSTRQVANTGELFF
J: TRBJ2-7; D: TRBD2; V: TRBV5-4; CDR3: CASSFQRSSGSSYEQYF
J: TRBJ1-2; D: NA; V: TRBV7-9; CDR3: CASSLGVSGDGYTF
J: TRBJ1-3; D: NA; V: TRBV5-4; CDR3: CASSSIPGNTIYF
J: TRBJ1-1; D: TRBD1; V: TRBV18; CDR3: CASSPPAGTGVFLNTEAFF
J: TRBJ2-3; D: TRBD2; V: TRBV7-3; CDR3: CASSLTPSGGATDTQYF
J: TRBJ2-1; D: TRBD2; V: TRBV27; CDR3: CASSLGGYNEQFF
J: TRBJ1-2; D: NA; V: TRBV5-4; CDR3: CASSFQGSNYGYTF
J: TRBJ1-5; D: NA; V: TRBV18; CDR3: CASSPGTRNQPQHF
J: TRBJ1-2; D: NA; V: TRBV9; CDR3: CASSVGRGGYGYTF
J: TRBJ1-1; D: TRBD1; V: TRBV5-6; CDR3: CASSYFDRANTEAFF
J: TRBJ2-7; D: TRBD2; V: TRBV25-1; CDR3: CASSEWGGVAYEQYF
J: TRBJ2-1; D: NA; V: TRBV7-2; CDR3: CASSLGLVGNEQFF
J: TRBJ1-6; D: NA; V: TRBV27; CDR3: CASSLIPGDSPLHF
J: TRBJ1-6; D: TRBD1; V: TRBV2; CDR3: CASSYRGENSPLHF
J: TRBJ1-5; D: TRBD1; V: TRBV6-5; CDR3: CASSTRTGGNQPQHF
J: TRBJ1-5; D: NA; V: TRBV21-1; CDR3: CASSKGGGQVYSNQPQHF
J: TRBJ2-2; D: NA; V: TRBV7-9; CDR3: CASSFQGRIRTGELFF
J: TRBJ1-1; D: NA; V: TRBV4-2; CDR3: CAGSRGFESNTEAFF
J: TRBJ1-4; D: TRBD1; V: TRBV25-1; CDR3: CASSRTTGSTNEKLFF
J: TRBJ1-6; D: NA; V: TRBV5-4; CDR3: CASSWGLGANSPLHF
J: TRBJ1-4; D: NA; V: TRBV4-2; CDR3: CASSQDLGPEKLFF
J: TRBJ2-6; D: NA; V: TRBV27; CDR3: CATRGDSGANVLTF
J: TRBJ2-7; D: NA; V: TRBV28; CDR3: CASSLGQPYEQYF
J: TRBJ2-1; D: NA; V: TRBV12-3/TRBV12-4; CDR3: CASSLARYNEQFF
J: TRBJ1-5; D: NA; V: TRBV27; CDR3: CASSFIDGRGNNQPQHF
J: TRBJ1-4; D: TRBD1; V: TRBV5-1; CDR3: CASRQGDSPNEKLFF
J: TRBJ2-1; D: TRBD2; V: TRBV4-3; CDR3: CASSQEPSGFSYNEQFF
J: TRBJ2-3; D: NA; V: TRBV5-1; CDR3: CASGPGTPPWGTQYF
J: TRBJ1-1; D: TRBD1; V: TRBV10-3; CDR3: CAISGAQGVTEAFF
J: TRBJ2-2; D: TRBD1; V: TRBV27; CDR3: CASSLDPGQGNTGELFF
J: TRBJ1-1; D: TRBD1; V: TRBV7-3; CDR3: CASSLTFQGANTEAFF
J: TRBJ1-1; D: NA; V: TRBV7-2; CDR3: CASSLEFRGEAFF
J: TRBJ2-7; D: TRBD1; V: TRBV28; CDR3: CASSSPGQGLIEQYF